These T cell receptor beta chains were read from a single sample in a study of Graves' ophthalmopathy and Graves' hyperthyroidism. MiXCR was run by TCRdb on the multiplex PCR reads, yielding one entry per CDR3 protein. This repertoire shows 350,000 to 450,000 distinct CDR3 sequences, 21% found once; its top ten account for roughly 3%. Sequenced input: peripheral blood. All receptors come from a woman aged 18-29 years with stable Graves' hyperthyroidism. The CDR3 runs from the conserved cysteine through the conserved F or W. The order of the fields is clone size, V gene, J gene, D gene, CDR3 DNA, CDR3 protein. D genes are given only for firm matches. The size entry is marked missing in some rows and otherwise reads once, few, many or a size class.

clone_size: many; v_call: TRBV6-5; j_call: TRBJ1-1; d_call: .; cdr3_nt: TGTGCCAGCATTGCTCGCGGGGGCACTGAAGCTTTCTTT; cdr3_aa: CASIARGGTEAFF
clone_size: .; v_call: TRBV4-1; j_call: TRBJ1-1; d_call: TRBD1; cdr3_nt: TGCGCCAGCAGCCGCGGGACAGGGGCTTTGAACACTGAAGCTTTCTTT; cdr3_aa: CASSRGTGALNTEAFF
clone_size: few; v_call: TRBV6-2/TRBV6-3; j_call: TRBJ1-1; d_call: TRBD1; cdr3_nt: TGTGCCAGCAGTTACTTTACCCCCGGGACAGGGTTGGCGAACACTGAAGCTTTCTTT; cdr3_aa: CASSYFTPGTGLANTEAFF
clone_size: few; v_call: TRBV30; j_call: TRBJ1-1; d_call: .; cdr3_nt: TGTGCCTGGGCTTCCACTGAAGCTTTCTTT; cdr3_aa: CAWASTEAFF
clone_size: many; v_call: TRBV6-1; j_call: TRBJ1-6; d_call: .; cdr3_nt: TGTGCCAGCGTGGACGGCGGAAGCACCTATAATTCACCCCTCCACTTT; cdr3_aa: CASVDGGSTYNSPLHF
clone_size: many; v_call: TRBV20-1; j_call: TRBJ2-7; d_call: TRBD2; cdr3_nt: TGCAGTGCCTTAGCCCCACTAGCGGGAGGCGAGCAGTACTTC; cdr3_aa: CSALAPLAGGEQYF
clone_size: many; v_call: TRBV7-2; j_call: TRBJ2-7; d_call: .; cdr3_nt: TGTGCCAGCAGCTTATCCCACACATCCTACGAGCAGTACTTC; cdr3_aa: CASSLSHTSYEQYF
clone_size: many; v_call: TRBV12-3/TRBV12-4; j_call: TRBJ1-6; d_call: .; cdr3_nt: TGTGCCAGCAGCAAGGGGACAAAAGGTTCACCCCTCCACTTT; cdr3_aa: CASSKGTKGSPLHF
clone_size: .; v_call: TRBV2; j_call: TRBJ2-5; d_call: .; cdr3_nt: TGTGCCAGCAGTGAATTAAGTACGGCTAGCCGTAATCAAGAGACCCAGTACTTC; cdr3_aa: CASSELSTASRNQETQYF
clone_size: .; v_call: TRBV30; j_call: TRBJ1-1; d_call: .; cdr3_nt: TGTGCCTGGAGTGTACAGATAAACACTGAAGCTTTCTTT; cdr3_aa: CAWSVQINTEAFF
clone_size: many; v_call: TRBV28; j_call: TRBJ1-5; d_call: TRBD1; cdr3_nt: TGTGCCAGCAGCCAAACAGGGGATAGCAATCAGCCCCAGCATTTT; cdr3_aa: CASSQTGDSNQPQHF
clone_size: few; v_call: TRBV7-8; j_call: TRBJ2-5; d_call: TRBD2; cdr3_nt: TGTGCCAGCAGCTCGCGAATGCGGGAGAGTCAGGGCCAGTACTTC; cdr3_aa: CASSSRMRESQGQYF